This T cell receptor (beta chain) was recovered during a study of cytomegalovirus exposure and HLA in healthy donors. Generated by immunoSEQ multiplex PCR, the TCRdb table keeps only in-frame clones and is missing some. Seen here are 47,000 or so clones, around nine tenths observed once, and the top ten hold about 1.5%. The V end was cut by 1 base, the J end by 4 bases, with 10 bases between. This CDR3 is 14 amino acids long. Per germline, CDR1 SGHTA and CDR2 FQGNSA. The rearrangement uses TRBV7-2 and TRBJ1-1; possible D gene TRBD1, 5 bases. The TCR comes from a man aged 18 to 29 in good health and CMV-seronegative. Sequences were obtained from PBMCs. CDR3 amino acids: CASSLEAGFTEAFF. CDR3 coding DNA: TGTGCCAGCAGCTTAGAGGCAGGGTTCACTGAAGCTTTCTTT. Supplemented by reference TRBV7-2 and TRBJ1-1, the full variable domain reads GAGVSQSPSNKVTEKGKDVELRCDPISGHTALYWYRQSLGQGLEFLIYFQGNSAPDKSGLPSDRFSAERTGGSVSTLTIQRTQQEDSAVYLCASSLEAGFTEAFFGQGTRLTVV.